This T cell receptor (beta chain) appears in the sequencing data of a study of a mutant IDH1 vaccine in newly diagnosed glioma. Turning to the study itself: Treated patients comprised around 62% males and about 40% females, mean age approximately 37 years.

General study findings and limits: It seemed that pseudoprogression was not linked to changes in the top peripheral T cell clonotypes.

CDR3 length: 15 amino acids. The V gene lost 3 bases and the J gene lost 0 bases, with 10 bases spanning the gap. The germline CDR1 and CDR2 sequences are LGHNA and YSLEER. In regard to this clone: Antigen: not known.

Method: immunoSEQ multiplex PCR; TCRdb's copy keeps in-frame clones and lacks some. The table shows about 92,000 clones, with about four fifths occurring only once. Noted time point: baseline, week 1 (first vaccination visit). Treatment described: pre-vaccination baseline after standard-of-care therapy. This material consisted of PBMCs, taken from a glioma patient treated with radiotherapy, temozolomide or both. This sequence originates from a middle-aged man with glioma. The V gene is TRBV4-3, the J gene TRBJ2-3; possibly TRBD1 or TRBD2 for D (5 bases each). The CDR3 spells CASSQGPISTDTQYF. DNA for the CDR3: TGCGCCAGCAGCCAGGGACCAATTAGCACAGATACGCAGTATTTT.